These 3 T cell receptor beta chains were sequenced from one sample in a study of tumor-infiltrating lymphocytes in localized non-small cell lung cancer. Produced via immunoSEQ multiplex PCR; TCRdb's table is partial and in-frame only. The sample carries 3,000 or so clones, 55% to 65% recorded once. Sequenced: uninvolved lung tissue not adjacent to the tumor. These TCRs come from a human donor with non-small cell lung cancer.

The chain links TRBV29-1 to TRBJ2-2; 8 nucleotides line up with TRBD1. The CDR3 has 14 amino acids. With 4 bases clipped from V and 4 bases from J, the junction kept 5 bases outside the gene matches. Looked up from germline, CDR1 is SQVTM and CDR2 is ANQGSEA. The chain's CDR3 is CSVARDRSTGELFF. The CDR3 DNA follows: TGCAGCGTTGCCCGGGACAGGAGCACCGGGGAGCTGTTTTTT.

This rearrangement joins TRBV7-2 to TRBJ2-2, with D possibly matching TRBD2 (6 bases). V was cut by 5 bases and J by 5 bases, with 12 bases left in between. Germline V lookup: CDR1 SGHTA, CDR2 FQGNSA. CDR3 length: 14 residues. The CDR3 loop reads CASSPTGVTGELFF. As DNA, the CDR3 is TGTGCCAGCAGCCCCACGGGAGTAACCGGGGAGCTGTTTTTT.

V and J are TRBV7-8 and TRBJ2-2; 7 positions agree with TRBD1. V was pared by 6 bases and J by 6 bases, with 4 bases of the junction left unmatched. The CDR3 consists of 13 residues. Looked up from germline, CDR1 is SGHVS and CDR2 is FQNEAQ. CDR3 protein: CASSHDRAGELFF. The CDR3 DNA reads TGTGCCAGCAGTCATGACAGGGCCGGGGAGCTGTTTTTT.